This T cell receptor (beta chain) was captured in a study of T cell responses to AZD1222 COVID-19 vaccine. Study results and limitations: Baseline serostatus was positive in only a handful of AZD1222 recipients. The peak T cell response came first, and repertoires were sampled only after it. Clonal diversity was possibly underestimated, and the donors were mostly white British, with more females. With dominance at 160-218 and 743-854, vaccine-associated CD4 TCRs spanned spike.

Worth noting for this clone: Its antigen is not known.

The CDR3 sequence is 16 residues long. Per germline, CDR1 SGHAT and CDR2 FQDESV (reference sequence). Trimming cost V 6 bases and J 0 bases; bases outside gene matches: 7. Sequencing used immunoSEQ multiplex PCR; TCRdb keeps in-frame clones, though not all of them. This sample has just over 65,000 clones, with roughly 84% found just once. Sequencing was performed on peripheral blood, taken on day 0 of AZD1222 vaccination. The receptor comes from an adult in good health. V usage is TRBV11-1 and J usage is TRBJ2-3; TRBD2 aligns across 9 bases. In DNA, the CDR3 is TGTGCCAGCAGTTCCCTAGCGGGACCTAGCACAGATACGCAGTATTTT. Residues: CASSSLAGPSTDTQYF.